This TCR beta chain is drawn from a study of blood T cell repertoires in COVID-19. Profiled with immunoSEQ multiplex PCR; TCRdb holds only in-frame clones, not every one. The sample shows some 210,000 clones, around four fifths of them seen only once. Sequencing was performed on peripheral blood. This TCR derives from a woman between 50 and 59 years old with active or convalescent COVID-19.

CDR3 amino acids: CASTPKEESGYTF. In DNA form, the CDR3 reads TGTGCCAGCACCCCCAAGGAGGAAAGTGGCTACACCTTC. The rearrangement uses TRBV6-5 and TRBJ1-2; no firm D call. V lost 7 bases, J lost 7 bases, and 16 bases lay in between. The V gene's germline CDR1 is MNHEY and CDR2 SVGAGI. There are 13 residues in the CDR3.